This TCR beta chain was profiled in a study of siplizumab effects on memory and regulatory T cells. Notes on the study in general: Most proliferating CD4+ or CD8+ clones, roughly 80-96%, had no naive or memory assignment. The study found that mappable alloreactive CD4+ clones averaged nearly 70% Treg-derived with siplizumab and around 25% in controls. Suppressive function of proliferating Tregs from siplizumab cultures was not confirmed. Unstimulated subsets contained matches for only a minor fraction of alloreactive clones.

Assay used: immunoSEQ multiplex PCR; TCRdb lists only in-frame clones, some missing. This sample yields 100,000 to 110,000 clones, of which over 90% are seen a single time; roughly 1.4% belongs to the top ten. Concerning this clone itself: The antigen is not known.

Germline CDR1 and CDR2: KGHSH and LQKENI. The CDR3 is 14 residues long. Trimming cost V 0 bases and J 2 bases, with 8 bases left between them. Specimen: non-Treg CD4+ T cells sorted from blood. The receptor's source is a human donor in good health. The rearrangement uses TRBV18 and TRBJ2-7, with TRBD2 as a possible D gene (5 bases). DNA of the CDR3: TGTGCCAGCTCACCACCCACGGGGACCTACGAGCAGTACTTC. It translates to CASSPPTGTYEQYF.